This record concerns one TCR beta chain sequence. These data belong to a study of shared clonotypes between healthy human individuals. The healthy adult donors were HIV-negative and reported no recent acute infections or vaccinations. The split of CD4+ cells yielded CD45RA+ naive and CD45RA-negative memory subsets. There are 14 residues in the CDR3. The junction had 11 bases not matched to a gene; V was cut back by 2 bases and J by 11 bases. From germline, CDR1 is LGHNA and CDR2 YSLEER. Approximately 200 ng DNA, around 30,000 T cell genomes, went into each sorted-subset replicate PCR. Authors' processing steps: ImmunoSEQ output lacked quality scores and full-length reads, limiting matched filtering. Produced via immunoSEQ multiplex PCR; TCRdb's table is partial and in-frame only. V, J and clone size are those of that table, while D and trimming were read from the DNA. The sample includes some 1,600,000 clones, 98% of them seen just once.

The chain carries TRBV4-3 and TRBJ2-7, with 8 bases that match TRBD2. Material for sequencing was naive CD4+ T cells sorted from blood. Subset: CD45RA+ positively selected. The clonotype was recovered from a man aged 25 to 40 in good health. The CDR3 here is CASSQRTSPAGEYF. The CDR3 DNA reads TGCGCCAGCAGCCAACGGACTAGCCCCGCTGGGGAGTACTTC.